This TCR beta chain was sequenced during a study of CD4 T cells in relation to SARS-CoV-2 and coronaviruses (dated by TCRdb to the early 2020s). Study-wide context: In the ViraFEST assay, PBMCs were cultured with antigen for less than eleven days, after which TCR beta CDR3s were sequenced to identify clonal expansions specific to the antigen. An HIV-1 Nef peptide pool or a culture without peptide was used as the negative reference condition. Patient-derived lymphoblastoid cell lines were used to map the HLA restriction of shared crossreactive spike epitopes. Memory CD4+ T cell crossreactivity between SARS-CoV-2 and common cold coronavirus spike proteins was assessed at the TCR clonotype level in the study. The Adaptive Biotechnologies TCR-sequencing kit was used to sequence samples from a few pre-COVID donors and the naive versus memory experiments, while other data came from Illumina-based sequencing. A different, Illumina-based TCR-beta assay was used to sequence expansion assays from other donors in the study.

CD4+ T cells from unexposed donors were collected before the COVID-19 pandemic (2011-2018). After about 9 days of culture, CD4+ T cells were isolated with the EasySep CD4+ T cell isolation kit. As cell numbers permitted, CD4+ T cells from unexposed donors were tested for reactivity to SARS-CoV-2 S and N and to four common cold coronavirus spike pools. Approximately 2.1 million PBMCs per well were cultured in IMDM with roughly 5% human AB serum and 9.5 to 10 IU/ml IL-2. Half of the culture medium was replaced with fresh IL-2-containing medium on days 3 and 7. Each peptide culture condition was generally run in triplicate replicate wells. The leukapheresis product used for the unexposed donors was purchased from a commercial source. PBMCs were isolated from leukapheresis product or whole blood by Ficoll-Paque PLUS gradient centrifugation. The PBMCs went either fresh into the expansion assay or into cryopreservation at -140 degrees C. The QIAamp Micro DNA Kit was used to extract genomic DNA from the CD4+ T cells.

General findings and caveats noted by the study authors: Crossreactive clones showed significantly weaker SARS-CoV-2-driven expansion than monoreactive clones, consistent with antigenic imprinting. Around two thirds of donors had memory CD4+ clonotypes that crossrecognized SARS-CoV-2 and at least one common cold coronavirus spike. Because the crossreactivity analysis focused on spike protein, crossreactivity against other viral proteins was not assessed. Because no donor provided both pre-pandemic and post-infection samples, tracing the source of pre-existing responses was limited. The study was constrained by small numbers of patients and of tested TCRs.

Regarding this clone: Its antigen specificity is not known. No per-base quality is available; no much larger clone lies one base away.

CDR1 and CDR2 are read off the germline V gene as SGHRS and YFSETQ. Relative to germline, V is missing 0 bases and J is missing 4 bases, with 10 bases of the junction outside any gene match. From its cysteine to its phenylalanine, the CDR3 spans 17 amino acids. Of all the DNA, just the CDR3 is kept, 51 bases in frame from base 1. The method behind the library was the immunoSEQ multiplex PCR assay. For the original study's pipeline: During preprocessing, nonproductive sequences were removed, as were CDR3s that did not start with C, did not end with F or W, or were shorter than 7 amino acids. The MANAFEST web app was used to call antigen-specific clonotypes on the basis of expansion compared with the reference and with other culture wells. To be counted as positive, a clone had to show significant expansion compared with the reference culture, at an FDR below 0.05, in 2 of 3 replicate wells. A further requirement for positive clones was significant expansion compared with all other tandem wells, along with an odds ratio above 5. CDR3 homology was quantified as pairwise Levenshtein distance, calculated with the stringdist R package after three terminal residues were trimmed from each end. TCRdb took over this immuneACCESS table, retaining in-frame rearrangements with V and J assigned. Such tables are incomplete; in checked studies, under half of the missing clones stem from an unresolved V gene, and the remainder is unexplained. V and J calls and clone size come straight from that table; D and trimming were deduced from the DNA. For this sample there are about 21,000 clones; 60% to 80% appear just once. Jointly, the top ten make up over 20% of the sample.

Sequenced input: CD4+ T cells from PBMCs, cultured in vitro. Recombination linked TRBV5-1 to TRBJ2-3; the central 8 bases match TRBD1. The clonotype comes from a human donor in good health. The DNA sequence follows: TGCGCCAGCAGCTTGGCCTCCGGGACAGGTTTGTCAGATACGCAGTATTTT. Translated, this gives CASSLASGTGLSDTQYF.